These 5 T cell receptor beta chains were sequenced from one sample in a study of regulatory T cells in long-lasting Graves disease. Time point reported: persistent/refractory GD, antithyroid drugs over 5 years with positive TRAb. With RNA extracted from PBMCs as input, the TCR library was made. In building TCR beta libraries, iRepertoire HTBI primers were used together with Arm-PCR of CDR3 regions. One entry per CDR3 protein results from TCRdb running MiXCR on the multiplex PCR reads. Among under 500,000 distinct CDR3 sequences listed, around 20% were seen once. The sequencing here drew on peripheral blood mononuclear cells (PBMCs), taken when the disease was refractory, from a patient treated with antithyroid drugs. The origin of the receptors is a female donor with Graves disease.

The rearrangement joins TRBV6-2 or TRBV6-3 to TRBJ2-2; D gene ambiguous. The CDR3 is 16 residues long. In germline, CDR1 is MNHEY, CDR2 SVGEGT. The V and J ends lost 2 bases and 0 bases respectively, with 10 bases between them. The CDR3 region has the DNA TGTGCCAGCAGTTACCGACGCCAACCGAACACCGGGGAGCTGTTTTTT. Encoded protein: CASSYRRQPNTGELFF.

This clonotype was counted at least ten times. The chain joins TRBV28 to TRBJ2-7; perhaps TRBD1 as D (5 bases). Trimming left V 5 bases short and J 5 bases short, with 13 bases between. Per the germline V gene, CDR1 is MDHEN and CDR2 is SYDVKM. The CDR3 totals 13 residues. The CDR3 here is CASSTGQRNEQYF. For the CDR3, the DNA is TGTGCCAGCAGTACCGGACAACGCAACGAGCAGTACTTC.

There are many counts of this clonotype. The chain joins TRBV2 to TRBJ1-1; D not certain. The V gene lost 2 bases and the J gene lost 3 bases, with 7 bases spanning the gap. Germline lookup yields CDR1 SNHLY and CDR2 FYNNEI. CDR3 size: 13 residues. As DNA, the CDR3 is TGTGCCAGCAGTGAATTCCCGTACACTGAAGCTTTCTTT. This codes for CASSEFPYTEAFF.

This clonotype was counted at least ten times. The V and J genes are TRBV27 and TRBJ2-7; the match to TRBD1 covers 8 bases. Losses at the gene ends were 4 bases for V and 7 bases for J; bases not matched to a gene: 6. The length of the CDR3 is 13 residues. The germline gives CDR1 MNHEY, CDR2 SMNVEV (reference sequence). DNA for the CDR3: TGTGCCAGCAGTTATCAGGGGGCAAGGGAGCAGTACTTC. Translated, it gives CASSYQGAREQYF.

This clonotype has only a few counts. The rearrangement links TRBV7-3 to TRBJ2-7, with TRBD1 as a possible D gene (7 bases). There are 14 residues in the CDR3. CDR1 and CDR2 from the germline V gene are SGHTA and FQGTGA. Deletions cut 2 bases from V and 5 bases from J, with 13 bases between. CDR3 bases: TGTGCCAGCAGCTTATGCAGGGGGGTCGACGAGCAGTACTTC. This encodes CASSLCRGVDEQYF.